The 18 T cell receptor beta chains presented below share a single source sample, sequenced in a study of blood T cell repertoires in COVID-19. Measured with immunoSEQ multiplex PCR; TCRdb has only the in-frame clones, and not every one. The data show 140,000 to 150,000 clones, approximately 85% seen once. Sequencing input: peripheral blood. Receptors were obtained from a human donor with acute or convalescent COVID-19. The donor label of this sample is uncertain.

V and J are TRBV4-3 and TRBJ1-2, with 8 bases identical to TRBD1. The CDR3 consists of 15 residues. Trimming cost V 4 bases and J 3 bases; bases outside gene matches: 7. Per germline, CDR1 LGHNA and CDR2 YSLEER. CDR3: CASSLLGQGDYGYTF. CDR3 bases: TGCGCCAGCAGCCTCCTTGGACAGGGAGACTATGGCTACACCTTC.

This sequence joins TRBV7-2 and TRBJ1-2; possibly TRBD1 for D (5 bases). Germline CDR1 and CDR2: SGHTA and FQGNSA. Trimming took 2 bases from V and 8 from J, leaving 15 bases between them. This CDR3 region has 14 residues. CDR3 sequence (DNA): TGTGCCAGCAGCTTATCCGGGGGAGCCTCGGGCTACACCTTC. It is translated as CASSLSGGASGYTF.

This chain connects TRBV10-3 to TRBJ2-3; 13 positions match TRBD2. Trimming removed 1 base from V and 2 bases from J; junction bases left unmatched: 3. The germline CDR1 and CDR2 sequences are ENHRY and SYGVKD. The CDR3 totals 17 residues. Written as DNA, the CDR3 is TGTGCCATCAGTGAGTTCGGGACTAGCGGGAACACAGATACGCAGTATTTT. Its translation: CAISEFGTSGNTDTQYF.

The CDR3 nucleotides are TGTGCCAGCAGCACCTCCGGGGTAAGACAGGGGTTCTCCTACGAGCAGTACGTC. Translated, it gives CASSTSGVRQGFSYEQYV. The chain joins TRBV21-1 to TRBJ2-7; the D call TRBD1 from the table was never checked on the DNA. TRBV21-1 is flagged as a pseudogene. The CDR3 runs 18 residues.

The chain combines TRBV11-2 with TRBJ2-3; a weak D match, TRBD2 (6 bases). CDR3 length equals 15 residues. The germline gives CDR1 SGHAT, CDR2 FQNNGV. Trimming removed 2 bases from V and 2 bases from J, with 11 bases in between. The CDR3 region has the DNA TGTGCCAGCAGCTTACTGGCGGGAATCACAGATACGCAGTATTTT. Translation gives CASSLLAGITDTQYF. Full variable domain (outside the CDR3, taken from reference TRBV11-2 and TRBJ2-3): EAGVAQSPRYKIIEKRQSVAFWCNPISGHATLYWYQQILGQGPKLLIQFQNNGVVDDSQLPKDRFSAERLKGVDSTLKIQPAKLEDSAVYLCASSLLAGITDTQYFGPGTRLTVL.

This clone was observed a handful of times. This chain links TRBV7-2 with TRBJ1-2; D ambiguous. Germline V gives CDR1 SGHTA, CDR2 FQGNSA. Trimming stripped 2 bases from V and 5 bases from J, with 9 bases between. There are 13 residues in the CDR3. The CDR3 DNA reads TGTGCCAGCAGCTTAATGGGAGGGTATGGCTACACCTTC. It codes for CASSLMGGYGYTF.

The gene calls are TRBV30 and TRBJ1-2; 7 nucleotides align to TRBD1. Germline V gene data show CDR1 as GTSNPN and CDR2 as SVGIG (reference sequence). With V trimmed by 2 bases and J by 4 bases, 4 bases remained unmatched. This CDR3 has 13 amino acids. CDR3 sequence: CAWSYRGFYGYTF. CDR3 DNA sequence: TGTGCCTGGAGTTACAGGGGATTCTATGGCTACACCTTC.

This clone was detected a few times. The V and J genes are TRBV7-3 and TRBJ1-2; D gene unclear. The CDR3 length is 13 residues. V shed 5 bases and J shed 5 bases, with 12 bases lying between them. Germline V gives CDR1 SGHTA, CDR2 FQGTGA. The CDR3, as DNA: TGTGCCAGCAGCAAAAACGGGGAATATGGCTACACCTTC. As protein: CASSKNGEYGYTF.

This sequence joins TRBV21-1 and TRBJ2-7; TRBD2 is the table's D call and was not checked against the DNA. TRBV21-1 is classified as a pseudogene. This CDR3 spans 16 amino acids. The CDR3 bases are TGTGCCAGCAGCAAAGAGAATAGCGGGCGCTCCTACGAGCAGTACGTC. Its translation is CASSKENSGRSYEQYV.

The rearrangement joins TRBV6-2 or TRBV6-3 to TRBJ1-5, with 7 bases matching TRBD1. This CDR3 contains 16 residues. The ends lost 4 bases at V and 0 bases at J; junction bases unmatched: 6. Germline CDR1 MNHEY, CDR2 SVGEGT. The CDR3 DNA follows: TGTGCCAGCAGTTGGGACAGTAGGTATAGCAATCAGCCCCAGCATTTT. This encodes CASSWDSRYSNQPQHF.

V gene TRBV11-2 combines with J gene TRBJ2-5; the D gene is possibly TRBD1 (6 bases). The CDR3 spans 16 residues. The V gene lost 5 bases and the J gene lost 0 bases, with 16 bases spanning the gap. Germline assignment: CDR1 SGHAT and CDR2 FQNNGV. The CDR3 region is CASSTQGLAYQETQYF. CDR3 coding DNA: TGTGCCAGCAGCACCCAGGGGTTGGCGTACCAAGAGACCCAGTACTTC.

V is TRBV10-3 and J is TRBJ1-1; no firm D call. Between the trimmed V and J ends, which lost 4 bases and 1 base, there was a span of 19 bases. Germline loops: CDR1 ENHRY, CDR2 SYGVKD. This CDR3 is built from 17 residues. The CDR3 bases are TGTGCCATCAGTGTTCGGCTCGAGAGACTTTCGAACACTGAAGCTTTCTTT. Its translation is CAISVRLERLSNTEAFF.

The V call is TRBV10-1, the J call TRBJ2-7; 7 bases map to TRBD2. Germline V gene sequence: CDR1 WNHNN, CDR2 SYGVQD (reference sequence). This CDR3 is built from 15 residues. V shed 3 bases and J 7 bases; nucleotides not matched to a gene: 12. CDR3 DNA sequence: TGCGCCAGCAGTGACCCCTGGGGGGGGTCTTGGGAGCAGTACTTC. Its translation is CASSDPWGGSWEQYF.

This clone has just a few counts. The CDR3 loop is CASTSSSDSRDEQYV. The CDR3 DNA follows: TGTGCCAGCACCTCAAGCTCAGACAGCCGAGACGAGCAGTACGTC. The chain joins TRBV21-1 to TRBJ2-7; the table gives TRBD1 as D, unverified against the DNA. TRBV21-1 is labeled a pseudogene. The CDR3 extends over 15 amino acids.

This chain joins TRBV7-9 and TRBJ1-1; 7 positions agree with TRBD1. CDR3 size: 13 residues. Germline CDR1 and CDR2: SEHNR and FQNEAQ (reference sequence). With V trimmed by 0 bases and J by 7 bases, 2 bases remained unmatched. In DNA form, the CDR3 reads TGTGCCAGCAGCTTAGCAGGGGACAGTGAAGCTTTCTTT. It translates to CASSLAGDSEAFF.

The V and J genes are TRBV18 and TRBJ1-4; D might be TRBD1 (5 bases). The germline gives CDR1 KGHSH, CDR2 LQKENI. This CDR3 is built from 16 residues. Trimming took off 4 bases at V and 7 bases at J, with 19 bases between the two ends. This CDR3 reads CASSRQSDGRGEKLFF. CDR3 in DNA: TGTGCCAGCTCACGACAGTCGGACGGGCGAGGTGAAAAACTGTTTTTT.

The chain joins TRBV7-8 to TRBJ2-1, with TRBD2 matching over 8 bases. Looked up from germline, CDR1 is SGHVS and CDR2 is FQNEAQ. V lost 4 bases and J lost 5; bases outside the gene matches: 7. The CDR3 sequence is 15 residues long. DNA of the CDR3: TGTGCCAGCAGCTCCGGGGGGGGTTATCACAATGAGCAGTTCTTC. Residues: CASSSGGGYHNEQFF.

In this sample, this clone turned up once. The chain combines TRBV7-2 with TRBJ2-2, with D hard to call. The ends were cut back, 6 bases at V and 1 base at J, with 6 bases in the middle. The CDR3 has 13 amino acids. Per germline, CDR1 SGHTA and CDR2 FQGNSA. The CDR3 sequence is CASSRQNTGELFF. The CDR3 DNA reads as TGTGCCAGCAGTCGACAGAACACCGGGGAGCTGTTTTTT.